This entry describes one T cell receptor beta chain. Its cognate antigen is unknown. This specimen comes from a study of cytomegalovirus exposure and HLA in healthy donors. The wider study: Of the donors genotyped, approximately 400 in all, 75% to 85% fell in the Caucasian-associated ancestry cluster. Study results and caveats: Researchers had no immune exposure information except CMV serostatus available. It was 150 to 200 TCR beta chains that were listed as cytomegalovirus-associated.

This PCR relied on a set of 60 Vbeta primers and 13 Jbeta primers. TCRdb's copy holds only in-frame clones and misses some; the assay was immunoSEQ multiplex PCR. The sample records 74,000 or so clones, 75% being singletons. Trimming left V 4 bases short and J 0 bases short, with 12 bases between. The CDR3 covers 15 residues. The germline gives CDR1 SGHDT, CDR2 YYEEEE. The chain employs TRBV5-6 and TRBJ2-3; a weak D match, TRBD2 (5 bases). The material sequenced was PBMCs. This receptor was obtained from a woman in her 40s in good health and CMV-seronegative. In DNA form, the CDR3 reads TGTGCCAGCAGCCCCACGGGGATAAGCACAGATACGCAGTATTTT. Its translation: CASSPTGISTDTQYF. The full variable domain, completed using reference TRBV5-6 and TRBJ2-3, is DAGVTQSPTHLIKTRGQQVTLRCSPKSGHDTVSWYQQALGQGPQFIFQYYEEEERQRGNFPDRFSGHQFPNYSSELNVNALLLGDSALYLCASSPTGISTDTQYFGPGTRLTVL.